This T cell receptor (beta chain) was documented in a study of T cell responses to AZD1222 COVID-19 vaccine. CDR1 SGDLS and CDR2 YYNGEE come from the germline V gene. This CDR3 region has 18 residues. V was clipped by 4 bases and J by 9 bases; unmatched bases: 20. The table came from immunoSEQ multiplex PCR; TCRdb's copy has only in-frame clones and leaves some out. The sample lists about 130,000 clones, more than 85% occurring once. The chain couples TRBV9 to TRBJ2-1; 9 bases align to TRBD2. The specimen was peripheral blood, collected on day 0 of AZD1222 vaccination. The receptor was derived from an adult in good health. The CDR3 is CASSSSNPGLALPGEQFF. CDR3 coding DNA: TGTGCCAGCAGCTCATCGAACCCGGGACTAGCTCTACCTGGTGAGCAGTTCTTC.